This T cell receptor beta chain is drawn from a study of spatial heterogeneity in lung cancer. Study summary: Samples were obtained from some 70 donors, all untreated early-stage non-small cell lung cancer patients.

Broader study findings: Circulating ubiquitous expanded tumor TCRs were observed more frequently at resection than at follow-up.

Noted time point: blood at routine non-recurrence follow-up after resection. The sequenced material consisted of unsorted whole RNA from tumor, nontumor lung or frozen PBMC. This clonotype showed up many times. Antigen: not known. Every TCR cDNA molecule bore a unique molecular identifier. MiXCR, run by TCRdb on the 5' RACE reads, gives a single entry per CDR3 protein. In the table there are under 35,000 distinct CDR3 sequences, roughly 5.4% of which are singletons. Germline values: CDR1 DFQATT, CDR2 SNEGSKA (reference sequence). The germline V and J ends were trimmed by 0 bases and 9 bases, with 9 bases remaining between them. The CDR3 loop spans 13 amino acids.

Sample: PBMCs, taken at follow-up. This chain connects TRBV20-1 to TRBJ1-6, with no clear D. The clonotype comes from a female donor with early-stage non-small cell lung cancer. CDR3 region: CSARDNSGSPLHF. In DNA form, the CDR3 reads TGCAGTGCTAGAGATAATTCCGGTTCACCCCTCCACTTT.